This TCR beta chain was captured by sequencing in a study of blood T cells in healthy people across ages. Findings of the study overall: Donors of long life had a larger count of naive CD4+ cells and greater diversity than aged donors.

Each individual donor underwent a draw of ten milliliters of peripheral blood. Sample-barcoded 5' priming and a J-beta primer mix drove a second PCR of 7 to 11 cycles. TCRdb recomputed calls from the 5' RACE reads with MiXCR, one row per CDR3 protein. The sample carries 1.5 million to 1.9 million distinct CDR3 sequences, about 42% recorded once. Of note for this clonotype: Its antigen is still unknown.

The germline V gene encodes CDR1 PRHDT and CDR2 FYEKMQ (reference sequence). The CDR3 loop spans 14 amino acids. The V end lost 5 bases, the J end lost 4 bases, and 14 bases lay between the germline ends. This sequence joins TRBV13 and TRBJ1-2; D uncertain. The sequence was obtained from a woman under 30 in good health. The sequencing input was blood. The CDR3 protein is CASSPGPRGYGYTF. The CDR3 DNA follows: TGTGCCAGCAGCCCCGGACCACGAGGCTATGGCTACACCTTC.